This TCR beta chain was profiled in a study of neurological immune-mediated disorders. The ends were cut back, 4 bases at V and 3 bases at J, with 18 bases in the middle. Germline CDR1 reads DFQATT; CDR2 reads SNEGSKA (reference sequence). This CDR3 is built from 15 residues. MiXCR was run by TCRdb on the 5' RACE reads, yielding one entry per CDR3 protein. Of tens of thousands of distinct CDR3 sequences listed, approximately 3.8% were seen once; the top ten hold approximately 1.6%. In its sample, this clonotype was seen many times. J is TRBJ1-2 and V is TRBV20-1, with D hard to call. The sequencing sample was made of PBMCs. The clonotype originates from a man in his thirties or forties with multiple sclerosis. In DNA form, the CDR3 reads TGCAGTGCTACTATCAATCAAGGGCGCGACTATGGCTACACCTTC. Encoded protein: CSATINQGRDYGYTF.